Here is one T cell receptor (beta chain) with its context. This clone's antigen is unknown. Base qualities are not provided; no much larger clone lies one nucleotide away. Using the deep immunoSEQ assay, TCR CDR3 regions were amplified from genomic DNA by multiplex PCR. For each cell subset, the extracted genomic DNA was distributed evenly across all wells of several immunoSEQ 96-well plates, and each plate served as one replicate. For unsorted PBMC, about 300 ng genomic DNA, equal to tens of thousands of T cell genomes, was loaded into each replicate PCR. Ten immunoSEQ deep assay plates were used to sequence the unsorted PBMC genomic DNA. Purified libraries were measured with a Qubit 3.0 fluorometer, size-checked on a Bioanalyzer 2100, and measured again with the KAPA Library Quantification kit. Every immunoSEQ 96-well plate was sequenced on a dedicated single-read 150-cycle Illumina NextSeq 550 flow cell. From the authors' description of their analysis: Because only junctional sequences without quality scores were contained in the immunoSEQ output, filtering matching that applied to full-length reads could not be performed. Sequences were annotated with PyIR, a Python wrapper for IgBLAST v1.9, and V/J genes and CDR3 were assigned using IMGT germline references. Reads were filtered out if the reads had weak V/J assignments (E-value above 1e-6), no CDR3, stop codons, out-of-frame junctions, or ambiguous translated residues. V3J clonotypes were defined as sequences sharing the same inferred V gene, J gene, and CDR3 amino acid sequence. Percentage overlap between repertoires was computed as shared unique clonotypes divided by the size of the smaller repertoire. Repertoire richness was assessed with RTK rarefaction, the Chao1 estimator, and Recon v2.1 estimates of unobserved clonotypes. As stored in TCRdb, this immuneACCESS dataset retains in-frame rearrangements with V and J assigned. A fraction of the clones does not appear; measured against another copy, unresolved V genes explain less than half of the discrepancy, and the remainder lacks a known reason. The DNA was the basis for D and trimming; V, J and clone size are from that table. The sample table shows 450,000 or so clones, and around 77% are seen once. The top ten hold around 12% of the sample.

Donors were healthy HIV-negative adults with no recently reported acute infections or vaccinations. All donors were Caucasian adults living in Nashville, Tennessee, USA. For unsorted samples, roughly 91 million PBMCs were counted, and genomic DNA was extracted using the QIAamp DNA Blood Mini kit. Blood was collected by leukapheresis, and PBMCs were isolated by Ficoll-Histopaque density gradient centrifugation and then cryopreserved in liquid nitrogen vapor phase. This specimen comes from a study of shared clonotypes between healthy human individuals (dated by TCRdb to 2018 to 2020). Context from the whole study: Three men and a couple of women, aged 18 to 49 years, made up the cohort. To increase sequencing depth and limit assay-specific biases, different laboratories used diverse techniques to prepare libraries and sequence TCR repertoires. To estimate repertoire size and how much clonotypes are shared between individuals, the study performed deep sequencing of blood TCR repertoires from five healthy adults. Per donor, leukapheresis produced somewhere between about 0.9 and 9.5 billion PBMCs.

Including the terminal cysteine and phenylalanine, the CDR3 comprises 18 residues. Left in the record is the CDR3 DNA by itself, 54 bases read in frame from the first base. Trimming accounts for 5 bases at V and 3 bases at J, while the number of junction bases matched to no gene is 19. Sequences SEHNR (CDR1) and FQNEAQ (CDR2) are obtained from the germline V gene (reference sequence). Broader findings and caveats from the paper: Based on pairwise subsampling, the degree of clonotype sharing among donors was expected to be affected by sequencing depth. Because the study included a small number of donors, the genetic and exposure-history diversity represented was limited. Sampling was restricted to blood, and TCR repertoires in tissues likely differ from the TCR repertoires found in blood.

The sequence joins TRBV7-9 to TRBJ2-7; the junction holds 7 bases that match TRBD2. The sequenced material came from PBMCs. The clonotype was recovered from a woman aged 40 to 50 in good health. Some clones in this sample may be carry-over from other donors' samples. The CDR3 region has the sequence CASSTATWEGGSIYEQYF. The nucleotide sequence reads as follows: TGTGCCAGCAGCACGGCAACCTGGGAGGGCGGGAGTATCTACGAGCAGTACTTC.